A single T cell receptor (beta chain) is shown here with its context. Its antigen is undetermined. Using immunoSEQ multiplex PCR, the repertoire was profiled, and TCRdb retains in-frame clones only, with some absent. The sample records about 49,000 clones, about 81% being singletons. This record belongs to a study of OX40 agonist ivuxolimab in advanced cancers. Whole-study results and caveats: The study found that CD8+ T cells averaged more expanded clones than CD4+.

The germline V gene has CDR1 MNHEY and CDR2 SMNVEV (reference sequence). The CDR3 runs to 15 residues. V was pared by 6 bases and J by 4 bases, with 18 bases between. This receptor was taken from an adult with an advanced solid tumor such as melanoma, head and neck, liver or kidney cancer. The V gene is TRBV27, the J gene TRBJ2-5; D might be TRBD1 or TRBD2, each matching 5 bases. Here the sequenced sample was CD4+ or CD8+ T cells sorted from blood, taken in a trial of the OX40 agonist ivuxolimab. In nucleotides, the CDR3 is TGTGCCAGCAGCACCCCCAGGGACCCTCGAGAGACCCAGTACTTC. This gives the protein CASSTPRDPRETQYF.